This T cell receptor (beta chain) was recorded in a study of Ad26.COV2.S vaccination and SARS-CoV-2 variants. Data came from immunoSEQ multiplex PCR; TCRdb stores just in-frame clones and leaves some out. This table has 350,000 to 450,000 clones, about 91% appearing once. This CDR3 is built from 16 residues. V lost 2 bases, J lost 8 bases, and 7 bases stayed unmatched. Germline V gives CDR1 LGHNA, CDR2 YSLEER. As concerns this clone: The antigen is unknown.

Findings and limits, study-wide: From the TCR breadth and depth analyses, total T cell responses may have been underestimated.

Sequenced here: peripheral blood, sampled after recovery from COVID-19. The clonotype originates from a human donor who had recovered from COVID-19. The chain carries TRBV4-3 and TRBJ2-1; 12 bases line up with TRBD2. The DNA for the CDR3 is TGCGCCAGCAGCCAAACGGCTAGCGGGGGGGCCTATGAGCAGTTCTTC. It encodes CASSQTASGGAYEQFF.